This TCR beta chain was recovered during a study of cytomegalovirus exposure and HLA in healthy donors. Germline-derived CDR1 and CDR2 are SQVTM and ANQGSEA. V was trimmed by 7 bases and J by 4 bases, leaving 14 bases between them. The CDR3 covers 13 residues. A multiplex PCR was run with 60 Vbeta primers and 13 Jbeta primers. The repertoire was sequenced with immunoSEQ multiplex PCR; TCRdb's copy has only in-frame clones and lacks some. The table lists approximately 96,000 clones, approximately 79% of them singletons. This clone was observed a handful of times. Antigen: not known. Overall study findings and caveats: What a later analysis reportedly showed was that an Asian-associated ancestry cluster had fewer N-insertions than the roughly 670-donor mean.

Sequencing used PBMCs. The chain carries TRBV29-1 and TRBJ2-1, with D maybe TRBD1 (5 bases). This sequence was found in a male donor in good health and CMV-seronegative. CDR3 DNA: TGCAGCGGACAGAAAAAGTCGTACAATGAGCAGTTCTTC. Translated, it gives CSGQKKSYNEQFF.